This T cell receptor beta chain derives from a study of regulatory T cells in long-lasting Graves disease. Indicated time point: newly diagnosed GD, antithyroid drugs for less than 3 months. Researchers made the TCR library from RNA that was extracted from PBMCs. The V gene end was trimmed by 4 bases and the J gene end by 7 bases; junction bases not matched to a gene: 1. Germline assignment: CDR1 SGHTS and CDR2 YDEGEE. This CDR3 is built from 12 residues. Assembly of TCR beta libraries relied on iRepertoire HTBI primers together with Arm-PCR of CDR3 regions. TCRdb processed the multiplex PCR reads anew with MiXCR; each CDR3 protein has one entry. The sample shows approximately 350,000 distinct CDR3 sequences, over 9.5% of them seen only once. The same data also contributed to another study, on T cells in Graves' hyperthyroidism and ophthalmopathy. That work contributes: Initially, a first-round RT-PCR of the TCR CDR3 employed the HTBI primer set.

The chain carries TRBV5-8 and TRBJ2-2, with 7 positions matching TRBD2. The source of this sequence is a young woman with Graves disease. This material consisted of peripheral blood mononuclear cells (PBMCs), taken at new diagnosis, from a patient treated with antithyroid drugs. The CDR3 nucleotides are TGTGCCAGCAGCGCGGGGGTCGGGGAGCTGTTTTTT. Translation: CASSAGVGELFF.